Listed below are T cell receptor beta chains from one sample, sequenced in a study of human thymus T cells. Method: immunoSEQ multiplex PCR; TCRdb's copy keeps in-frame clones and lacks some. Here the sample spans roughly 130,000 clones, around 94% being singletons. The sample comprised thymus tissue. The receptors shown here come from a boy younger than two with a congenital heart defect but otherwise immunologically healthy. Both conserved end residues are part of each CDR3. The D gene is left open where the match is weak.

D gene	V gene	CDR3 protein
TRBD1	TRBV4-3	CASSQDRANSGNTIYF
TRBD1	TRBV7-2	CASSLRPWGTGENSPLHF
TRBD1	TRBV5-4	CASSYRGLDYGYTF
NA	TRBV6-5	CASSYNRGGYTF
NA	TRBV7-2	CASSLDGGLRLKEQFF
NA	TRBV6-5	CASSPEGGRLGYTF
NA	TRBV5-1	CASSLFIGGNYGYTF
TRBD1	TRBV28	CASSLGTGKYEQYF
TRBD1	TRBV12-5	CASGLSQQRTGTGGRKAFF
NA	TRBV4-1	CASSQDTQYQETQYF
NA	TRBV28	CASSKLIQDRPYEQYF
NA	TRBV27	CASGRPHANNSPLHF
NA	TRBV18	CASSPVTEAFF
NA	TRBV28	CASSLWADDQPQHF
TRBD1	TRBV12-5	CASGRRDRDPSNEKLFF
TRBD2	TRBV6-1	CASKRGKGYEQYF
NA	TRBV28	CASTPGGPAIDNSPLHF
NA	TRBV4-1	CASSLGPTGDTQYF
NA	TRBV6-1	CASRLGGSYGYTF
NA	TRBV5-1	CASSERTAKRAFF
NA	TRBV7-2	CASSANRVRLPTDTQYF
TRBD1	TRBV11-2	CASSLKGARNTEAFF
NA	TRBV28	CASSFGKRNQPQHF
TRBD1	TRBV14	CASSQDAGQVTGELFF
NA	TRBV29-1	CSVDRGYGYTF
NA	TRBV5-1	CASIGWASEGSYEQYF
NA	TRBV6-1	CASNDNRGMNTEAFF
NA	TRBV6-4	CASSDLRSEAGGYTF
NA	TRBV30	CAWSVGNGGPGGGRDEKLFF
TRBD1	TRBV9	CASSANRDRAYEQYF
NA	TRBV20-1	CSARDLGKLFF
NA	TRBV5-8	CASSLWENTIYF
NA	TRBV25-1	CASSERRGTGELFF
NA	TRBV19	CASSIERSGGKRMNTEAFF
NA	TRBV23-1	CASSRPWQGAPLHF
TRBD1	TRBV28	CASSPGQGAYGYTF
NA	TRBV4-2	CASSQDRGRSQETQYF
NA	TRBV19	CASSIGQETQYF
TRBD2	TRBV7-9	CASRPTSGGPQETQYF
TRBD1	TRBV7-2	CASSPQGTDNEKLFF
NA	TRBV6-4	CASSDGGSSTEAFF
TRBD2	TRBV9	CASSALSGGALDEQFF
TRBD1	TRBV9	CASSVNYRGSDTQYF
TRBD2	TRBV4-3	CASSSSLAGIYNEQFF
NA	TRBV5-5	CASSCPDSAYGYTF
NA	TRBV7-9	CASITLGRGRVPSYNEQFF
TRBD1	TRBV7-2	CASSASQGQGEVGTGELFF
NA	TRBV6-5	CASSRAGGGQPQHF
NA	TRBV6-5	CASSHGSRAPNEQFF
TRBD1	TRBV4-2	CASSQDTEGGESSYNEQFF
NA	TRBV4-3	CASSQENRATYEQYF